This T cell receptor beta chain was captured by sequencing in a study of blood T cell repertoires in COVID-19. Study-wide context: Spain, Italy and the United States supplied samples that represented acute and convalescent COVID-19.

Original analysis: Estimation of nucleated cell counts was performed using reference gene primer amplification. Clones were read by immunoSEQ multiplex PCR, and TCRdb kept only the in-frame ones, dropping some. V and J calls and clone size come straight from that table; D and trimming were deduced from the DNA. This table holds some 230,000 clones, about four fifths found once. This clone was counted once. The CDR3 runs 15 residues. CDR1 is SNHLY and CDR2 is FYNNEI in the germline V gene. V lost 6 bases, J lost 7 bases, and 19 bases lay in between. Sequencing was performed on peripheral blood. The V gene is TRBV2, the J gene TRBJ2-1, with a possible D match to TRBD1 (7 bases). The sequence derives from a woman in her thirties who had recovered from COVID-19. The CDR3, as DNA: TGTGCCAGCAGGTTGACAGGGACTCACCGTAATGAGCAGTTCTTC. This codes for CASRLTGTHRNEQFF.